This TCR beta chain originates from a study of cytomegalovirus exposure and HLA in healthy donors. General study findings and limits: Associated with cytomegalovirus, according to the listing, were 150 to 200 TCR beta chains. Previously analyzed data showed that most TCR beta V segments were productive at a frequency of about 87% or about 30%.

The CDR3 is 14 amino acids. Trimming at V came to 5 bases and at J to 7 bases, leaving 6 bases not matched to a gene. Germline V lookup: CDR1 MNHNS, CDR2 SASEGT. Concerning this clone itself: Its specificity is unknown.

In the PCR, 60 Vbeta and 13 Jbeta primers were used. The method was immunoSEQ multiplex PCR; TCRdb's version includes in-frame clones alone and lacks a portion of them. This table has over 110,000 clones, 78% appearing once. This TCR derives from a young woman in good health and CMV-seropositive. The sample taken for sequencing was PBMCs. J is TRBJ1-5 and V is TRBV6-1, with 9 nucleotides matching TRBD1. CDR3 DNA sequence: TGTGCCAGCAGTCCGGGACAGGGAGGACAGCCCCAGCATTTT. Translation: CASSPGQGGQPQHF.